This T cell receptor beta chain was observed in a study of T cell responses to AZD1222 COVID-19 vaccine. TCRdb's copy holds only in-frame clones and misses some; the assay was immunoSEQ multiplex PCR. This table holds around 130,000 clones, roughly 93% found once. Trimming removed 0 bases at V and 3 bases at J, with 10 bases between. Germline values: CDR1 SGHRS, CDR2 YFSETQ. CDR3 length equals 15 residues. The chain links TRBV5-1 to TRBJ1-5; D not resolved. The TCR was taken from an adult in good health. The sequencing here drew on peripheral blood, taken on day 0 of AZD1222 vaccination. CDR3 residues: CASSLGTGVNQPQHF. The CDR3 coding sequence is TGCGCCAGCAGCTTGGGGACCGGGGTCAATCAGCCCCAGCATTTT.